Only a few counts were recorded for the clone carrying this TCR beta chain. The entry originates in a study of early T cells in non-severe SARS-CoV-2 infection. The TCR library protocol was used to attach unique molecular identifiers. These identifiers were attached to individual cDNA molecules. Each CDR3 protein gets one entry after TCRdb re-called the 5' RACE reads with MiXCR. The sample carries roughly 69,000 distinct CDR3 sequences, approximately 9.2% recorded once. The junction had 12 bases not matched to a gene; V was cut back by 4 bases and J by 6 bases. The CDR3 contains 17 residues. This receptor was identified in an adult who was a healthcare worker with PCR-confirmed SARS-CoV-2 infection or an uninfected control (not recorded which). V gene TRBV12-3 or TRBV12-4 combines with J gene TRBJ1-6, with 7 bases that match TRBD1. The sequenced sample was whole blood, obtained at baseline. CDR3 bases: TGTGCCAGCAGTTCCCAAGGGAGGACAGGCATTAATTCACCCCTCCACTTT. It yields the protein CASSSQGRTGINSPLHF.